This entry concerns a single TCR beta chain. The antigen remains unidentified. The data are from a study of T cell responses to AZD1222 COVID-19 vaccine. The CDR3 consists of 15 residues. V dropped 3 bases and J dropped 6; count of bases not matched to a gene: 8. Germline values: CDR1 LNHDA, CDR2 SQIVND (reference sequence). Study observations and caveats: Reportedly, nearly half the spike-specific TCRs target unmutated variant regions.

Measured with immunoSEQ multiplex PCR; TCRdb has only the in-frame clones, and not every one. This repertoire shows some 110,000 clones, under 90% found once; its top ten account for approximately 5.4%. The source is an adult in good health. The sequences come from peripheral blood, collected on day 0 of AZD1222 vaccination. This chain joins TRBV19 and TRBJ2-7; TRBD2 agrees at 10 bases. CDR3 in DNA: TGTGCCAGTAGTATGGGCCGGGGACTAGCGAGCGAGCAGTACTTC. Protein: CASSMGRGLASEQYF.